The T cell receptor beta chain described here comes from a study of T cell repertoires in cytomegalovirus infection (dated by TCRdb to about 2019). General notes on the study: The HLA type of each donor mattered for the analysis, because public TCR beta signatures pointed to carriage of CMV infection along with the matching HLA type. The full study reports these points: The ex vivo response was dominated by HLA-C-restricted CMV-specific TCR beta clonotypes, which also provided the single most frequent clonotype in two of eight donors. Cumulative frequency of public TCR beta family members discriminated carriers of CMV infection plus the relevant HLA type in this cohort and an independent approximately 350-donor cohort.

For CDR1 and CDR2, the germline V gene lists SQVTM and ANQGSEA. The CDR3, from cysteine to phenylalanine, totals 9 residues. Only the CDR3 portion is preserved as DNA: 27 bases, with reading frame beginning at the first base. Sequencer: Illumina HiSeq 1500. TCRdb took the public reads, trimmed them with fastp at Q25, ran MiXCR for clone calling and kept in-frame beta chains. Each CDR3 protein appears once, grouped with its most common genes and DNA. Within this sample are 200,000 to 300,000 distinct CDR3 sequences, with about an eighth of them counted one time only. The ten biggest clones cover about 10% of the sample. Turning to this clonotype: It has no known antigen specificity. No much larger clone is present one base from it, and per-base qualities are unavailable.

The sample taken for sequencing was PBMCs. Recombination linked TRBV29-1 to TRBJ2-1, with no reliable assignment of the D segment. Matching the DNA end better, TRBJ2-7 makes the J call doubtful. The receptor's source is a human donor in good health (CMV status not recorded). Some clones in this sample may be carry-over from other donors' samples. The nucleotides read TGCAGCGTTGAGATCGAGCAGTACTTC. This yields the protein CSVEIEQYF.